A selection of T cell receptor beta chains follows, all from one sample in a study of blood T cells in healthy people across ages. TCRdb passed the 5' RACE reads through MiXCR, listing each CDR3 protein once. Here the sample spans about 1.4 million distinct CDR3 sequences, roughly 64% being singletons. Material for sequencing was blood. The receptors originated from a man between 18 and 29 years old in good health. CDR3s include the opening cysteine and the closing phenylalanine or tryptophan. Fields, in order: CDR3 protein, CDR3 DNA, D gene, clone size, J gene, V gene. D genes are given only for firm matches. Rows may omit the clone size; those that give it use once, few, many or a size class.

CDR3aa: CASRIAGSYEQYF; CDR3nt: TGTGCCAGCAGGATAGCGGGCTCCTACGAGCAGTACTTC; d_gene: TRBD2; abundance: .; j_gene: TRBJ2-7; v_gene: TRBV28
CDR3aa: CSAHTGGSGETQYF; CDR3nt: TGCAGTGCCCACACAGGGGGCTCAGGGGAGACCCAGTACTTC; d_gene: TRBD1; abundance: .; j_gene: TRBJ2-5; v_gene: TRBV20-1
CDR3aa: CASRFHRAVTDTQYF; CDR3nt: TGTGCCAGCAGGTTTCACAGGGCCGTCACAGATACGCAGTATTTT; d_gene: .; abundance: .; j_gene: TRBJ2-3; v_gene: TRBV12-3/TRBV12-4
CDR3aa: CASSGTRASYEQYF; CDR3nt: TGTGCCAGCAGCGGGACAAGAGCTAGCTACGAGCAGTACTTC; d_gene: .; abundance: few; j_gene: TRBJ2-7; v_gene: TRBV6-1
CDR3aa: CASSLRQSGQGNYEQYF; CDR3nt: TGTGCCAGCAGCTTACGACAGTCTGGACAGGGTAACTACGAGCAGTACTTC; d_gene: TRBD1; abundance: .; j_gene: TRBJ2-7; v_gene: TRBV7-2
CDR3aa: CSRLAPLYEQYF; CDR3nt: TGCAGTCGACTAGCCCCACTCTACGAGCAGTACTTC; d_gene: TRBD2; abundance: .; j_gene: TRBJ2-7; v_gene: TRBV20-1
CDR3aa: CASSMSTEAFF; CDR3nt: TGCGCCAGCAGTATGAGCACTGAAGCTTTCTTT; d_gene: .; abundance: .; j_gene: TRBJ1-1; v_gene: TRBV10-2
CDR3aa: CASSEGIGGYADTQYF; CDR3nt: TGTGCCAGCAGTGAAGGAATCGGGGGGTATGCAGATACGCAGTATTTT; d_gene: TRBD2; abundance: .; j_gene: TRBJ2-3; v_gene: TRBV25-1
CDR3aa: CASSFGLTNNEQFF; CDR3nt: TGTGCCAGCAGTTTTGGTCTAACGAACAATGAGCAGTTCTTC; d_gene: .; abundance: .; j_gene: TRBJ2-1; v_gene: TRBV12-3/TRBV12-4
CDR3aa: CASSLGQWETQYF; CDR3nt: TGTGCCAGCAGCCTAGGACAATGGGAGACCCAGTACTTC; d_gene: .; abundance: .; j_gene: TRBJ2-5; v_gene: TRBV6-2/TRBV6-3
CDR3aa: CPSSQGRGSEYNEQFF; CDR3nt: TGTCCCAGCAGCCAAGGGCGTGGCAGCGAGTACAATGAGCAGTTCTTC; d_gene: .; abundance: .; j_gene: TRBJ2-1; v_gene: TRBV3-1
CDR3aa: CSAALEDTQYF; CDR3nt: TGCAGCGCCGCCCTTGAGGATACGCAGTATTTT; d_gene: .; abundance: .; j_gene: TRBJ2-3; v_gene: TRBV29-1
CDR3aa: CASSLGGELGTGANVLTF; CDR3nt: TGTGCCAGCAGCTTAGGTGGGGAACTGGGGACTGGGGCCAACGTCCTGACTTTC; d_gene: .; abundance: .; j_gene: TRBJ2-6; v_gene: TRBV7-9
CDR3aa: CATRGTGFTDTQYF; CDR3nt: TGTGCCACCAGAGGGACAGGGTTCACAGATACGCAGTATTTT; d_gene: TRBD1; abundance: .; j_gene: TRBJ2-3; v_gene: TRBV24-1
CDR3aa: CATSSRDRGDTQYF; CDR3nt: TGTGCCACCAGCAGCCGGGACAGGGGTGATACGCAGTATTTT; d_gene: TRBD1; abundance: .; j_gene: TRBJ2-3; v_gene: TRBV15
CDR3aa: CASQQGAGGANYGYTF; CDR3nt: TGTGCCAGCCAACAAGGGGCAGGGGGCGCAAACTATGGCTACACCTTC; d_gene: TRBD1; abundance: .; j_gene: TRBJ1-2; v_gene: TRBV2
CDR3aa: CSARDPRTGDHYNEQFF; CDR3nt: TGCAGTGCTAGAGATCCGCGGACAGGGGACCACTACAATGAGCAGTTCTTC; d_gene: TRBD1; abundance: .; j_gene: TRBJ2-1; v_gene: TRBV20-1
CDR3aa: CSAMTQGLPEKLFF; CDR3nt: TGCAGTGCCATGACCCAGGGTCTTCCCGAAAAACTGTTTTTT; d_gene: .; abundance: .; j_gene: TRBJ1-4; v_gene: TRBV20-1
CDR3aa: CASSPRGARYYEQYF; CDR3nt: TGTGCCAGCAGCCCCAGGGGGGCCAGATACTACGAGCAGTACTTC; d_gene: .; abundance: few; j_gene: TRBJ2-7; v_gene: TRBV6-5
CDR3aa: CASSYRDRTEAFF; CDR3nt: TGTGCCAGCAGTTACCGGGATCGGACTGAAGCTTTCTTT; d_gene: .; abundance: .; j_gene: TRBJ1-1; v_gene: TRBV4-2
CDR3aa: CASLPIGGSGDTQYF; CDR3nt: TGCGCCAGCTTGCCAATCGGCGGGAGCGGAGATACGCAGTATTTT; d_gene: TRBD2; abundance: .; j_gene: TRBJ2-3; v_gene: TRBV5-1
CDR3aa: CSVEMEGAAFF; CDR3nt: TGCAGCGTTGAGATGGAGGGGGCGGCTTTCTTT; d_gene: TRBD1; abundance: .; j_gene: TRBJ1-1; v_gene: TRBV29-1
CDR3aa: CSASSGGDTEAFF; CDR3nt: TGCAGTGCTAGTTCCGGGGGGGACACTGAAGCTTTCTTT; d_gene: .; abundance: .; j_gene: TRBJ1-1; v_gene: TRBV20-1
CDR3aa: CASSASRGVQYF; CDR3nt: TGTGCCAGCAGTGCCTCGAGAGGGGTGCAGTACTTC; d_gene: .; abundance: .; j_gene: TRBJ2-4; v_gene: TRBV25-1
CDR3aa: CASSQVTGGFEQYF; CDR3nt: TGTGCCAGCAGCCAAGTGACAGGGGGCTTCGAGCAGTACTTC; d_gene: TRBD1; abundance: .; j_gene: TRBJ2-7; v_gene: TRBV3-1
CDR3aa: CASSLALGFEGEQFF; CDR3nt: TGTGCCAGCAGCTTAGCCCTGGGCTTTGAGGGGGAGCAGTTCTTC; d_gene: .; abundance: .; j_gene: TRBJ2-1; v_gene: TRBV7-2
CDR3aa: CATSYPTGATDTQYF; CDR3nt: TGTGCCACCAGCTATCCGACAGGGGCCACAGATACGCAGTATTTT; d_gene: TRBD1; abundance: once; j_gene: TRBJ2-3; v_gene: TRBV24-1
CDR3aa: CSVEQSDYGYTF; CDR3nt: TGCAGCGTTGAACAGAGCGATTATGGCTACACCTTC; d_gene: .; abundance: .; j_gene: TRBJ1-2; v_gene: TRBV29-1
CDR3aa: CSARTPLVGTSRYEQYF; CDR3nt: TGCAGTGCTAGAACCCCTTTGGTGGGGACTAGTCGCTACGAGCAGTACTTC; d_gene: TRBD2; abundance: .; j_gene: TRBJ2-7; v_gene: TRBV20-1
CDR3aa: CASSPPGLAGVYTHEQYF; CDR3nt: TGTGCCAGCAGTCCCCCGGGACTAGCGGGAGTTTATACCCACGAGCAGTACTTC; d_gene: TRBD2; abundance: .; j_gene: TRBJ2-7; v_gene: TRBV12-3/TRBV12-4
CDR3aa: CAISETGGQPQHF; CDR3nt: TGTGCCATCAGTGAAACGGGGGGACAGCCCCAGCATTTT; d_gene: .; abundance: .; j_gene: TRBJ1-5; v_gene: TRBV10-3
CDR3aa: CSVRTSGRGQFF; CDR3nt: TGCAGCGTCCGGACTAGCGGGAGGGGGCAGTTCTTC; d_gene: TRBD2; abundance: .; j_gene: TRBJ2-1; v_gene: TRBV29-1
CDR3aa: CASSLGQGYGELFF; CDR3nt: TGTGCCAGCAGTTTGGGACAGGGTTACGGGGAGCTGTTTTTT; d_gene: TRBD1; abundance: .; j_gene: TRBJ2-2; v_gene: TRBV27
CDR3aa: CSVDTGTGGAGAAFF; CDR3nt: TGCAGCGTTGACACCGGGACAGGGGGCGCGGGGGCCGCTTTCTTT; d_gene: TRBD1; abundance: .; j_gene: TRBJ1-1; v_gene: TRBV29-1
CDR3aa: CASSRVDRGEGTQYF; CDR3nt: TGTGCCAGCAGTCGAGTGGACCGAGGGGAAGGGACCCAGTACTTC; d_gene: .; abundance: once; j_gene: TRBJ2-5; v_gene: TRBV28
CDR3aa: CASSSVQGLSYEQYF; CDR3nt: TGTGCCAGCAGTTCGGTACAGGGGCTGAGCTACGAGCAGTACTTC; d_gene: TRBD1; abundance: few; j_gene: TRBJ2-7; v_gene: TRBV27